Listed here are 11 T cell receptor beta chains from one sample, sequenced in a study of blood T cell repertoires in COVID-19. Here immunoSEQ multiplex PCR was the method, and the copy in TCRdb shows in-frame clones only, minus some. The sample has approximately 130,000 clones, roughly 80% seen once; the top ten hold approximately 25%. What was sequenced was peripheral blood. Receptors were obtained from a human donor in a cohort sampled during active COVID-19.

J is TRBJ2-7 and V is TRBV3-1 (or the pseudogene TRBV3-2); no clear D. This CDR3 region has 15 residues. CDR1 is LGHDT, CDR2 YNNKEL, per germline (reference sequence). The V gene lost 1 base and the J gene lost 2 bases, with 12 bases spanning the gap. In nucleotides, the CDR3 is TGTGCCAGCAGCCAAGCTCTAGTTGGAGCCTACGAGCAGTACTTC. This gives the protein CASSQALVGAYEQYF.

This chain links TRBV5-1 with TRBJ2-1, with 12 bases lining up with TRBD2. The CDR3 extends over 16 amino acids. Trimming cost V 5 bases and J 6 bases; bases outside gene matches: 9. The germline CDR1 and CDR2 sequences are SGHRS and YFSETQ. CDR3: CASRPLGLAGSNEQFF. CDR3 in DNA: TGCGCCAGCAGGCCGTTAGGACTAGCGGGATCCAATGAGCAGTTCTTC. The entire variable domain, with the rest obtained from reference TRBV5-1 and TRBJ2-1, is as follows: KAGVTQTPRYLIKTRGQQVTLSCSPISGHRSVSWYQQTPGQGLQFLFEYFSETQRNKGNFPGRFSGRQFSNSRSEMNVSTLELGDSALYLCASRPLGLAGSNEQFFGPGTRLTVL.

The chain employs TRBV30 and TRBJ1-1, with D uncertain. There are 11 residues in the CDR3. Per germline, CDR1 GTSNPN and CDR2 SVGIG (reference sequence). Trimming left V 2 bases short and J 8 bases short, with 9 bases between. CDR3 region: CAWSLGREAFF. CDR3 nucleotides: TGTGCCTGGAGTCTGGGCAGGGAAGCTTTCTTT. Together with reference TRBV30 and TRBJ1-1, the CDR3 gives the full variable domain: SQTIHQWPATLVQPVGSPLSLECTVEGTSNPNLYWYRQAAGRGLQLLFYSVGIGQISSEVPQNLSASRPQDRQFILSSKKLLLSDSGFYLCAWSLGREAFFGQGTRLTVV.

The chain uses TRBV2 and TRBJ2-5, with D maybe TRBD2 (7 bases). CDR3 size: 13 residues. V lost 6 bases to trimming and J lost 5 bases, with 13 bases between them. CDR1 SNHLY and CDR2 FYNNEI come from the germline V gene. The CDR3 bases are TGTGCCAGCAGCCGGGGGGCCCGGGAGACCCAGTACTTC. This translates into CASSRGARETQYF.

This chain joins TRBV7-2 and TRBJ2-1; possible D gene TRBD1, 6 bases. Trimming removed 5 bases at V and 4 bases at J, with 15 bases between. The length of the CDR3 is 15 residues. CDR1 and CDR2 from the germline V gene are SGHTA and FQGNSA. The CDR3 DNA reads TGTGCCAGCAGCCTGACCGGGACAAATTACAATGAGCAGTTCTTC. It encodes CASSLTGTNYNEQFF.

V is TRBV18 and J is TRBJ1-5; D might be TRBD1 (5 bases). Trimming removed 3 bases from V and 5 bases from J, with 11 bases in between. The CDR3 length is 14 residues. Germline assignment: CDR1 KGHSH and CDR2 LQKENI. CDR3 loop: CASSPRGGDQPQHF. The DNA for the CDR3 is TGTGCCAGCTCACCCCGTGGGGGGGATCAGCCCCAGCATTTT.

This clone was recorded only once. CDR3 in DNA: TGCGCCAGCAGCTTGGAGGGGGGGACGGGGCACGCAGATACGCAGTATTTT. It is translated as CASSLEGGTGHADTQYF. The chain carries TRBV5-1 and TRBJ2-3; a possible D gene is TRBD2 (7 bases). The CDR3 sequence is 17 residues long. The V and J ends lost 0 bases and 4 bases respectively, with 18 bases between them. CDR1 and CDR2 (germline): SGHRS, YFSETQ.

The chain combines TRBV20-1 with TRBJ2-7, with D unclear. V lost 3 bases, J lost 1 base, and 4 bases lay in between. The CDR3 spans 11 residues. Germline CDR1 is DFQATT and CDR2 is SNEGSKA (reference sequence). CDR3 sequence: CSASISYEQYF. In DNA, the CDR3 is TGCAGTGCTAGTATATCCTACGAGCAGTACTTC.

CDR3 loop: CASSLSGGRAYEQYF. In DNA, the CDR3 is TGTGCCAGCAGTTTATCGGGCGGGAGGGCCTACGAGCAGTACTTC. The chain uses TRBV27 and TRBJ2-7; 9 positions match TRBD2. V was clipped by 0 bases and J by 2 bases; unmatched bases: 2. This CDR3 has 15 amino acids. Germline V gene sequence: CDR1 MNHEY, CDR2 SMNVEV (reference sequence).

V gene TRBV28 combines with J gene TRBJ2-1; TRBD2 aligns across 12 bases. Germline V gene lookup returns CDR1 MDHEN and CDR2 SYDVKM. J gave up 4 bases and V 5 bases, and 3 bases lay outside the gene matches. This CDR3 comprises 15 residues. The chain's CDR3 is CASSPSGRGYNEQFF. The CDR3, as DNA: TGTGCCAGCAGTCCTAGCGGGAGGGGATACAATGAGCAGTTCTTC. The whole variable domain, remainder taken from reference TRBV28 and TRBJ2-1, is DVKVTQSSRYLVKRTGEKVFLECVQDMDHENMFWYRQDPGLGLRLIYFSYDVKMKEKGDIPEGYSVSREKKERFSLILESASTNQTSMYLCASSPSGRGYNEQFFGPGTRLTVL.

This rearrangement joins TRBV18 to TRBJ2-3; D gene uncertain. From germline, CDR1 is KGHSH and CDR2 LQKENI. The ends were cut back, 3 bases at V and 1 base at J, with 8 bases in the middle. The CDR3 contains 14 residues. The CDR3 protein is CASSPLAGTDTQYF. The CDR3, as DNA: TGTGCCAGCTCACCCCTGGCCGGCACAGATACGCAGTATTTT. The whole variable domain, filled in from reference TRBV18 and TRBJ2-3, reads NAGVMQNPRHLVRRRGQEARLRCSPMKGHSHVYWYRQLPEEGLKFMVYLQKENIIDESGMPKERFSAEFPKEGPSILRIQQVVRGDSAAYFCASSPLAGTDTQYFGPGTRLTVL.